This T cell receptor (beta chain) emerged from a study of T cell responses to AZD1222 COVID-19 vaccine (dated by TCRdb to about 2021). Background on the whole study: AZD1222 recipients given second doses at about 4 weeks or at about 12 weeks were pooled, since spike-specific TCR depth and breadth were not found to differ between the two schedules. A total of just over 230 trial participants underwent TCR sequencing, of whom about 210 received two doses of AZD1222 and some 25 received two doses of the MenACWY control vaccine. Trial participants were enrolled by age into subgroups of 18-55, 56-69 and 70-plus years, and around 150, 28 and 57 TCR-sequenced participants, respectively, were included in these subgroups.

As regards this clone: The antigen this receptor binds is unknown. Per-base quality was not reported, and no clone a single base away is much larger than it.

Spanning cysteine to phenylalanine, the CDR3 consists of 15 amino acids. The DNA shown is the 45-base CDR3, in frame from base 1. V lost 3 bases and J lost 2 bases; the stretch between them is 14 bases long. CDR1 and CDR2 (PRHDT, FYEKMQ) derive from the germline V gene (reference sequence). The meaning of the sample's time point label: baseline before first vaccination. Vaccinee samples came from UK trials COV001 and COV002, including a single-blind randomized controlled phase 2/3 trial of AZD1222 (ChAdOx1 nCoV-19) in healthy adults. For TCRbeta chain sequencing, PBMC samples from trial participants were taken at day 0 and at day 28 after the second dose. The CDR3 regions of human TCRbeta chains were analyzed by immunosequencing. In the paper's pipeline: Repertoire TCRs were matched against a reference library of SARS-CoV-2-specific TCRs generated with the MIRA antigen-specificity platform. Breadth was defined as the fraction of unique TCRs that were SARS-CoV-2-associated. Depth was defined as the fraction of total T cells that were SARS-CoV-2-associated. Using the MIRA data, every spike-specific TCR was mapped to the spike region that the TCR reacted to and assigned to either a CD4 or a CD8 class. Log10-transformed breadth and depth values were compared by one-way ANOVA with Sidak's multiple comparisons tests. TCRdb's version of the immuneACCESS table is confined to in-frame rearrangements and falls short of the full clone set. An unresolved V gene accounts for under half of the shortfall where checked; the remainder is of unknown origin. Clone size and V and J calls were adopted from that table, with D and trimming inferred from the DNA. In this sample the table shows tens of thousands of clones, around 90% of which occur a single time. The ten largest clones capture about 5.8% of the sample.

Points the paper makes about the study in general: After two AZD1222 doses, both the breadth and the depth of spike-specific TCRs were significantly higher than at day 0 and than in MenACWY recipients. No day 14 peak-response samples were available, so repertoires were characterized only after the peak T cell response. Reportedly, almost half of the unique spike-specific TCRs recognized epitopes lying outside the regions that are mutated in the B.1.351 and B.1.1.7 variants. Conclusions about previously exposed vaccinees were limited because only a handful of AZD1222 recipients were SARS-CoV-2 seropositive at baseline. In the small 56-69-year group, the increase in depth fell short of significance, most likely because of low power. Most participants were white British and females outnumbered males, and the authors suggested that clonal diversity may have been underestimated. The vaccine-associated CD4 TCRs covered the entire spike protein, and the dominant responses fell in regions 160-218 and 743-854.

Sequencing was performed on peripheral blood, taken on day 0 of AZD1222 vaccination. The chain was built from TRBV13 and TRBJ2-7, with the identity of the D gene unclear. The sequence was collected from an adult in good health. For the CDR3, the sequence is CASSFGSLRTYEQYF. The bases are TGTGCCAGCAGCTTTGGTTCTTTAAGGACCTACGAGCAGTACTTC.